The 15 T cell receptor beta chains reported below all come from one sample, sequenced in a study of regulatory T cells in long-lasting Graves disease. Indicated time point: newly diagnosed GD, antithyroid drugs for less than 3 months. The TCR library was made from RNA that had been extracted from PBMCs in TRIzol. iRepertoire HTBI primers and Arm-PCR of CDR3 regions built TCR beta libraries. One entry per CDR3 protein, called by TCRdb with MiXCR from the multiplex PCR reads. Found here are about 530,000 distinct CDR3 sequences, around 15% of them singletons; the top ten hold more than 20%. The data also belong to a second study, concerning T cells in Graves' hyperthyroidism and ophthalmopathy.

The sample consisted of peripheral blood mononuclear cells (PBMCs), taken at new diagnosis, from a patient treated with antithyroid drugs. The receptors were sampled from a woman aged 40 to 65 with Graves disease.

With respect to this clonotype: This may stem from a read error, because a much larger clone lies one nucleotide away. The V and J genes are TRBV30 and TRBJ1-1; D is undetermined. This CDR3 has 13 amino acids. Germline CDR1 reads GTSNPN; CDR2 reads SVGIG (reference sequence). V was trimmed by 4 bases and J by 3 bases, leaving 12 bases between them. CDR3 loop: CAWTGLVHTEAFF. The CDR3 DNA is TGTGCCTGGACCGGTCTGGTACACACTGAAGCTTTCTTT.

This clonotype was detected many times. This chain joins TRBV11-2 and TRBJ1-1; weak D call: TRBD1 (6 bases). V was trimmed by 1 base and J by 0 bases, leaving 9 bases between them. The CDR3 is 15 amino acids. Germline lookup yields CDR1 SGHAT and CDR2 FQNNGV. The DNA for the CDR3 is TGTGCCAGCAGCTTAGGACAGGTCATGAACACTGAAGCTTTCTTT. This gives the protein CASSLGQVMNTEAFF.

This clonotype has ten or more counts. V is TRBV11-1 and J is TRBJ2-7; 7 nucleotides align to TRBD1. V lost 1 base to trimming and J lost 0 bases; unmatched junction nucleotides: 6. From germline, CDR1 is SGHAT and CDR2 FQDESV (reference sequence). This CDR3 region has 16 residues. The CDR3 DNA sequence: TGTGCCAGCAGCTTAGAAGCTGGACAGGTCTCCTACGAGCAGTACTTC. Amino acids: CASSLEAGQVSYEQYF.

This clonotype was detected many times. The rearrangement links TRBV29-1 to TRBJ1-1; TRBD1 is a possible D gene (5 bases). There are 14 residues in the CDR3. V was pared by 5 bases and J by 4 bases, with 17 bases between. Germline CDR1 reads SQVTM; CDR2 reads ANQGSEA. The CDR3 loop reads CSVHPMGGFTEAFF. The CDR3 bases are TGCAGCGTTCACCCCATGGGGGGTTTCACTGAAGCTTTCTTT. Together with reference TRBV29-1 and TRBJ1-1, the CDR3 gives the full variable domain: SAVISQKPSRDICQRGTSLTIQCQVDSQVTMMFWYRQQPGQSLTLIATANQGSEATYESGFVIDKFPISRPNLTFSTLTVSNMSPEDSSIYLCSVHPMGGFTEAFFGQGTRLTVV.

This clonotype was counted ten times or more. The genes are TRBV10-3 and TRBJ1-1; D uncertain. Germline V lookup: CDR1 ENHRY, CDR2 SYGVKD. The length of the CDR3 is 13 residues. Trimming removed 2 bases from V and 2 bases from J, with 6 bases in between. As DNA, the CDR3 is TGTGCCATCAGTGAGAGGGTAAACACTGAAGCTTTCTTT. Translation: CAISERVNTEAFF.

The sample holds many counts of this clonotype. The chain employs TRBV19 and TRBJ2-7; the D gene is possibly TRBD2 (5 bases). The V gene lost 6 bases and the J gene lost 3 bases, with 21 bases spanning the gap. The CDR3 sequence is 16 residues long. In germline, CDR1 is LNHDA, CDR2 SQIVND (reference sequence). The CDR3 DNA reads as TGTGCCAGTAGCGCTGCCGGCCGAGACGGGAACTACGAGCAGTACTTC. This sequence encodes CASSAAGRDGNYEQYF. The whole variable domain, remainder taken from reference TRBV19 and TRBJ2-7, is DGGITQSPKYLFRKEGQNVTLSCEQNLNHDAMYWYRQDPGQGLRLIYYSQIVNDFQKGDIAEGYSVSREKKESFPLTVTSAQKNPTAFYLCASSAAGRDGNYEQYFGPGTRLTVT.

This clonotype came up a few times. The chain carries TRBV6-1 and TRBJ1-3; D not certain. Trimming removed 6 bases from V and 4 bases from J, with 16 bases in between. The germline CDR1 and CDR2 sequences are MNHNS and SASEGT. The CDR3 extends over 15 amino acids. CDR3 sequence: CASRNSGTLGNTIYF. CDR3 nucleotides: TGTGCCAGCAGGAACAGTGGCACACTCGGAAACACCATATATTTT.

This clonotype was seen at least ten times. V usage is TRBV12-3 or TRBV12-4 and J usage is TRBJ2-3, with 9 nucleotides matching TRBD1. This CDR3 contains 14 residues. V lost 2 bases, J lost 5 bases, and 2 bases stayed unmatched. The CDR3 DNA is TGTGCCAGCAGTTTACGGGACAGGGTAGATACGCAGTATTTT. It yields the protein CASSLRDRVDTQYF.

The CDR3 DNA follows: TGCAGCGTCAGCCACCGGGGGGGGATAACGGCCACCGGGGAGCTGTTTTTT. This gives the protein CSVSHRGGITATGELFF. The chain has TRBV29-1 and TRBJ2-2; TRBD2 matches at 8 bases. Germline values: CDR1 SQVTM, CDR2 ANQGSEA. There are 17 residues in the CDR3. The V gene end was trimmed by 6 bases and the J gene end by 4 bases; junction bases not matched to a gene: 16.

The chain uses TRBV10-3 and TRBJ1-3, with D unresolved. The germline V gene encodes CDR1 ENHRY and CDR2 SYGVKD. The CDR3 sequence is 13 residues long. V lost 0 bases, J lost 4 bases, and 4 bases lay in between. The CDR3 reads CAISESEGNTIYF. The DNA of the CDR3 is TGTGCCATCAGTGAGTCTGAGGGAAACACCATATATTTT.

CDR3 sequence reads: CASSEALREVWYF. The CDR3 DNA is TGTGCCAGCAGTGAAGCGCTCAGGGAGGTTTGGTATTTT. V is TRBV2 and J is TRBJ2-3, with D perhaps matching TRBD2 (6 bases). The length of the CDR3 is 13 residues. Germline V CDR1 and CDR2: SNHLY, FYNNEI. Trimming stripped 0 bases from V and 14 bases from J, with 15 bases between.

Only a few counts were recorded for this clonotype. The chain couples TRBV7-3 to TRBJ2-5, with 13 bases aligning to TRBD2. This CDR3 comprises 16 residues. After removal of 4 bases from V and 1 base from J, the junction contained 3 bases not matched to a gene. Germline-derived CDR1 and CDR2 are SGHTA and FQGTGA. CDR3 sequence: CASSSGLAGSQETQYF. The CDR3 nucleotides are TGTGCCAGCAGCTCGGGACTAGCGGGGTCCCAAGAGACCCAGTACTTC.

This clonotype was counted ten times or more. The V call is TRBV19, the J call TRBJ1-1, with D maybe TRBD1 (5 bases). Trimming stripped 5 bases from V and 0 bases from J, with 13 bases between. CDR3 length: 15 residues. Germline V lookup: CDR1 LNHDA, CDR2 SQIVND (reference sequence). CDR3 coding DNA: TGTGCCAGTAGTCGGCAGGGTGCTATGAACACTGAAGCTTTCTTT. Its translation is CASSRQGAMNTEAFF.

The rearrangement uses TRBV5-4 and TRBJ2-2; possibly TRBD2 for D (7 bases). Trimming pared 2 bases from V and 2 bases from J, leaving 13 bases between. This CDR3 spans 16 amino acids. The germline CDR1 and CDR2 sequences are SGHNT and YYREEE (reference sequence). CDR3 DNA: TGTGCCAGCAGCTTAGGCGGGGGCAGAAACACCGGGGAGCTGTTTTTT. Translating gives CASSLGGGRNTGELFF.

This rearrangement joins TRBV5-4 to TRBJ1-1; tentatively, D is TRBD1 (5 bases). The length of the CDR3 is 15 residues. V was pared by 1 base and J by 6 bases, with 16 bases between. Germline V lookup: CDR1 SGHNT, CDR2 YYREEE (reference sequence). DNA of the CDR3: TGTGCCAGCAGCTTGAGCGGGGGGGGGTTTGCTGAAGCTTTCTTT. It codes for CASSLSGGGFAEAFF.